The clone carrying this T cell receptor (beta chain) was found a few times. No antigen is known for it. Each sample gave at least 6 million isolated PBMCs. This record belongs to a study of blood T cells in healthy people across ages. Regarding the study as a whole: The diversity estimates, figures obtained from one million T cells, were considered underestimates. Relative to aged donors, long-lived donors carried more naive CD4+ cells and displayed higher diversity. Without sorted subsets, naive and antigen-experienced compartments could not be conclusively compared.

PCR was performed a second time for 7 to 11 cycles using a sample-barcoded 5' primer and a J-beta primer mix. Each CDR3 protein gets one entry after TCRdb re-called the 5' RACE reads with MiXCR. The sample lists 1.5 million to 2 million distinct CDR3 sequences; approximately 39% were seen once. The CDR3 has 16 amino acids. The trim removed 5 bases at V and 5 bases at J, leaving 11 bases unmatched. Germline assignment: CDR1 LGHNA and CDR2 YSLEER. The chain couples TRBV4-3 to TRBJ2-3; the match to TRBD2 covers 9 bases. The receptor comes from a human donor in good health. The sequenced material came from blood. CDR3 amino acids: CASSDVAGARLDTQYF. The DNA of the CDR3 is TGCGCCAGCAGCGACGTAGCGGGGGCCCGCTTAGATACGCAGTATTTT.